The 18 T cell receptor beta chains given below trace back to one sample, sequenced in a study of PD-1 blockade in classical Hodgkin lymphoma. Profiling relied on immunoSEQ multiplex PCR, and the TCRdb table lists in-frame clones only, not all of them. The profile covers fewer than 55,000 clones, with just under 80% appearing a single time and 37% taken by the ten largest. Time point defined: cycle 4 day 1 (C4D1), after more than 5 weeks of nivolumab. No patient escaped relapse after autologous stem cell transplantation, and brentuximab vedotin exposure varied. This material consisted of peripheral blood mononuclear cells (PBMCs), taken before the fourth cycle of nivolumab. These receptors all stem from a human donor with classical Hodgkin lymphoma.

The chain combines TRBV7-2 with TRBJ1-1, with 8 bases identical to TRBD1. Germline V gene sequence: CDR1 SGHTA, CDR2 FQGNSA. This CDR3 contains 15 residues. V dropped 1 base and J dropped 10; count of bases not matched to a gene: 11. The CDR3 sequence: CASSLGDRQGAGAFF. The CDR3 DNA reads as TGTGCCAGCAGCTTAGGTGATAGGCAGGGGGCAGGAGCTTTCTTT.

This clone has only one observation. The chain links TRBV7-8 to TRBJ2-5; perhaps TRBD1 as D (5 bases). Looked up from germline, CDR1 is SGHVS and CDR2 is FQNEAQ. The CDR3 has 14 amino acids. V lost 6 bases, J lost 1 base, and 12 bases lay in between. In nucleotides, the CDR3 is TGTGCCAGCAGACAAGACAGAATCCAAGAGACCCAGTACTTC. Encoded protein: CASRQDRIQETQYF.

This clone appeared a single time. The rearrangement links TRBV4-1 to TRBJ2-7; 10 bases match TRBD2. Trimming at V came to 5 bases and at J to 0 bases, leaving 10 bases not matched to a gene. This CDR3 is built from 17 residues. Germline assignment: CDR1 MGHRA and CDR2 YSYEKL. CDR3 in amino acids: CASSSLSGGADSYEQYF. In nucleotides, the CDR3 is TGCGCCAGCAGCAGCTTGAGCGGGGGGGCTGACTCCTACGAGCAGTACTTC.

This clone was seen just once. This chain joins TRBV28 and TRBJ1-2; D might be TRBD1 (5 bases). V was pared by 3 bases and J by 3 bases, with 20 bases between. Per the germline V gene, CDR1 is MDHEN and CDR2 is SYDVKM. This CDR3 contains 17 residues. This CDR3 is CASSLGDPSGRDYGYTF. Here the CDR3 DNA reads TGTGCCAGCAGTTTGGGGGACCCCTCAGGGAGGGACTATGGCTACACCTTC.

Comments on this clone: Other DNA sequences in the sample encode the same CDR3. This chain uses TRBV7-2 with TRBJ1-6; D is possibly TRBD1 (5 bases). Germline V gene sequence: CDR1 SGHTA, CDR2 FQGNSA. V lost 1 base and J 6 bases, leaving 7 bases between the germline ends. The length of the CDR3 is 14 residues. In DNA form, the CDR3 reads TGTGCCAGCAGCTTAGGCAGGGCTAATTCACCCCTCCACTTT. Protein sequence: CASSLGRANSPLHF.

The V gene is TRBV19, the J gene TRBJ1-2; TRBD1 is a possible D gene (5 bases). Trimming took off 0 bases at V and 5 bases at J, with 10 bases between the two ends. The CDR3 length is 14 residues. The germline V gene encodes CDR1 LNHDA and CDR2 SQIVND (reference sequence). The CDR3: CASSIEKGLYGYTF. For the CDR3, the DNA is TGTGCCAGTAGTATAGAAAAGGGGCTATATGGCTACACCTTC.

J is TRBJ1-1 and V is TRBV2, with D unresolved. CDR3 length: 13 residues. V shed 3 bases and J shed 0 bases, with 5 bases lying between them. Looked up from germline, CDR1 is SNHLY and CDR2 is FYNNEI. The CDR3 DNA reads TGTGCCAGCAGTGAGCAGCTGAACACTGAAGCTTTCTTT. It codes for CASSEQLNTEAFF.

The genes are TRBV9 and TRBJ2-3, with D perhaps matching TRBD2 (6 bases). The germline V and J ends were trimmed by 4 bases and 1 base, with 19 bases remaining between them. The germline V gene has CDR1 SGDLS and CDR2 YYNGEE. This CDR3 has 17 amino acids. The CDR3 nucleotides are TGTGCCAGCAGCCCGAATATCGTGGGGGGACGCACAGATACGCAGTATTTT. Protein: CASSPNIVGGRTDTQYF.

The CDR3 region has the DNA TGCGCCAGCAGCTTAATCATTTCAGGGCGCACCGGGGAGCTGTTTTTT. It translates to CASSLIISGRTGELFF. The chain carries TRBV5-1 and TRBJ2-2; tentatively, D is TRBD1 (5 bases). The CDR3 length is 16 residues. CDR1 is SGHRS and CDR2 is YFSETQ in the germline V gene. Between the trimmed V and J ends, which lost 2 bases and 4 bases, there was a span of 15 bases.

The rearrangement links TRBV9 to TRBJ2-5; tentative D call: TRBD1 (6 bases). Trimming took off 3 bases at V and 6 bases at J, with 15 bases between the two ends. CDR1 is SGDLS and CDR2 is YYNGEE in the germline V gene. The CDR3 extends over 14 amino acids. Here the CDR3 reads CASSASSRGQTQYF. The CDR3 DNA reads as TGTGCCAGCAGCGCCTCGAGCAGGGGCCAGACCCAGTACTTC.

This chain links TRBV2 with TRBJ2-5, with D perhaps being TRBD1 or TRBD2 (5 bases each). There are 12 residues in the CDR3. Trimming shortened V by 6 bases and J by 2 bases, and 7 bases separated the two germline ends. The V gene's germline CDR1 is SNHLY and CDR2 FYNNEI. DNA for the CDR3: TGTGCCAGCAGCAGGGAGCAAGAGACCCAGTACTTC. This translates into CASSREQETQYF.

This clone was recorded only once. The chain recombines TRBV15 with TRBJ2-7, with D perhaps matching TRBD2 (6 bases). Per germline, CDR1 LNHNV and CDR2 YYDKDF (reference sequence). V was pared by 0 bases and J by 4 bases, with 16 bases between. The CDR3 loop spans 16 amino acids. In DNA, the CDR3 is TGTGCCACCAGCAGAGATCAAGGGGTCCGGGGGTACGAGCAGTACTTC. This translates into CATSRDQGVRGYEQYF.

The chain carries TRBV11-3 and TRBJ1-4; TRBD1 aligns across 7 bases. V lost 8 bases, J lost 4 bases, and 4 bases stayed unmatched. Germline V CDR1 and CDR2: SGHNT, YENEEA. This CDR3 is built from 13 residues. CDR3 in amino acids: CASAGQFNEKLFF. Written as DNA, the CDR3 is TGTGCCAGCGCGGGACAGTTTAATGAAAAACTGTTTTTT. Using reference TRBV11-3 and TRBJ1-4 for the parts outside the CDR3, the full variable domain is EAGVVQSPRYKIIEKKQPVAFWCNPISGHNTLYWYLQNLGQGPELLIRYENEEAVDDSQLPKDRFSAERLKGVDSTLKIQPAELGDSAVYLCASAGQFNEKLFFGSGTQLSVL.

The rearrangement links TRBV7-9 to TRBJ2-7; D is undetermined. Germline CDR1 reads SEHNR; CDR2 reads FQNEAQ (reference sequence). The CDR3 consists of 12 residues. V was trimmed by 6 bases and J by 6 bases, leaving 12 bases between them. The chain's CDR3 is CASSRTSAEQYF. The CDR3, as DNA: TGTGCCAGCAGTCGGACCTCAGCCGAGCAGTACTTC. The full variable domain, in which reference TRBV7-9 and TRBJ2-7 provide the parts outside the CDR3, is DTGVSQNPRHKITKRGQNVTFRCDPISEHNRLYWYRQTLGQGPEFLTYFQNEAQLEKSRLLSDRFSAERPKGSFSTLEIQRTEQGDSAMYLCASSRTSAEQYFGPGTRLTVT.

The chain combines TRBV29-1 with TRBJ2-5; weak D call: TRBD2 (5 bases). Germline values: CDR1 SQVTM, CDR2 ANQGSEA. The ends were cut back, 4 bases at V and 5 bases at J, with 14 bases in the middle. The CDR3 is 13 amino acids. In nucleotides, the CDR3 is TGCAGCGTTGGAATAGCACTAGGGGAGACCCAGTACTTC. Translated, it gives CSVGIALGETQYF.

As for this clone: A read error is the likely source, as a far larger clone sits one nucleotide away. The same CDR3 arises from other DNA sequences in this sample as well. The chain employs TRBV4-1 and TRBJ2-1; D perhaps matches TRBD2 (6 bases). This CDR3 is 13 amino acids long. Germline CDR1 and CDR2: MGHRA and YSYEKL. V was pared by 4 bases and J by 8 bases, with 12 bases between. CDR3 sequence (DNA): TGCGCCAGCAGCCCCCCGTGGGGGGATGAGCAGTTCTTC. Translated, it gives CASSPPWGDEQFF.

J is TRBJ2-2 and V is TRBV7-2; 9 bases fit TRBD1. V shed 4 bases, J shed 4 bases, and the junction held 4 bases outside the gene matches. The V gene's germline CDR1 is SGHTA and CDR2 FQGNSA. This CDR3 region has 15 residues. CDR3 amino acids: CASSWDRAATGELFF. DNA for the CDR3: TGTGCCAGCAGCTGGGACAGGGCGGCCACCGGGGAGCTGTTTTTT.

This clone was seen only a few times. The chain uses TRBV7-2 and TRBJ1-2; TRBD1 aligns across 8 bases. Germline V gene sequence: CDR1 SGHTA, CDR2 FQGNSA. The CDR3 runs 14 residues. V was pared by 5 bases and J by 2 bases, with 4 bases of the junction left unmatched. The CDR3 protein is CASSPWTGNYGYTF. Here the CDR3 DNA reads TGTGCCAGCAGCCCCTGGACAGGGAACTATGGCTACACCTTC. Full variable domain (missing parts from reference TRBV7-2 and TRBJ1-2): GAGVSQSPSNKVTEKGKDVELRCDPISGHTALYWYRQSLGQGLEFLIYFQGNSAPDKSGLPSDRFSAERTGGSVSTLTIQRTQQEDSAVYLCASSPWTGNYGYTFGSGTRLTVV.